This entry features one T cell receptor beta chain sequence. What it binds is not known. V lost 3 bases and J 0 bases, leaving 12 bases between the germline ends. The germline CDR1 and CDR2 sequences are SNHLY and FYNNEI. The CDR3 loop spans 16 amino acids. The record originates from a study of graft-versus-host responses after intestinal transplantation. On the study more broadly: Transplant recipients had multivisceral, liver-intestinal, or isolated intestinal grafts.

Study outcomes and limitations: With peak circulating GvH clone levels came an association with early post-transplant HvG declines.

The repertoire was sequenced with immunoSEQ multiplex PCR; TCRdb's copy has only in-frame clones and lacks some. The data hold roughly 60,000 clones, with around 91% observed a single time. The receptor was derived from a human patient who received an intestinal transplant, so some T cells may come from the graft donor. This rearrangement joins TRBV2 to TRBJ1-3; no definite D call. This specimen was PBMCs, taken around 120 days after intestinal transplantation. CDR3 residues: CASSDVSANSGNTIYF. DNA of the CDR3: TGTGCCAGCAGTGATGTTAGCGCCAACTCTGGAAACACCATATATTTT.